Listed here are 28 T cell receptor beta chains from one sample, sequenced in a study of blood T cell repertoires in COVID-19. TCRdb's copy holds only in-frame clones and misses some; the assay was immunoSEQ multiplex PCR. The table lists around 300,000 clones, around 90% of them singletons. Sequencing used peripheral blood. Source of these receptors: a woman aged 25-40 years with COVID-19, enrolled during active disease.

This clone has just one count. The rearrangement links TRBV2 to TRBJ1-1; D is perhaps TRBD1 (5 bases). The length of the CDR3 is 13 residues. V lost 1 base and J lost 8, with 11 bases in between. Per germline, CDR1 SNHLY and CDR2 FYNNEI. Here the CDR3 DNA reads TGTGCCAGCAGTGAAGGGAGACAGTTAGAAGCTTTCTTT. Translation: CASSEGRQLEAFF.

The rearrangement uses TRBV6-5 and TRBJ2-7; the match to TRBD2 covers 13 bases. The CDR3 runs to 14 residues. The V segment lost 7 bases and the J segment 3 bases; nucleotides outside the gene matches: 3. The germline CDR1 and CDR2 sequences are MNHEY and SVGAGI. In DNA, the CDR3 is TGTGCCAGCATTCGGACTAGCGGGAGCTACGAGCAGTACTTC. Translated, it gives CASIRTSGSYEQYF.

In this sample, this clone turned up once. This rearrangement joins TRBV4-2 to TRBJ2-1; D possibly corresponds to TRBD2 (6 bases). V was shortened by 0 bases and J by 2 bases, with 14 bases between the two germline ends. CDR1 LGHNA and CDR2 YNFKEQ come from the germline V gene. This CDR3 has 17 amino acids. CDR3 sequence: CASSQEGTGAPYNEQFF. The CDR3 bases are TGTGCCAGCAGCCAAGAGGGTACGGGAGCTCCCTACAATGAGCAGTTCTTC.

Only one count was recorded for this clone. The rearrangement joins TRBV5-1 to TRBJ1-1; D is unclear. The CDR3 is made up of 15 amino acids. Trimming shortened V by 1 base and J by 3 bases, and 13 bases separated the two germline ends. Germline V gives CDR1 SGHRS, CDR2 YFSETQ. The CDR3 DNA sequence: TGCGCCAGCAGCTTGTCACTCCCCGTGGACACTGAAGCTTTCTTT. Amino acids: CASSLSLPVDTEAFF.

The chain has TRBV28 and TRBJ2-7; 8 bases fit TRBD1. This CDR3 has 14 residues. Looked up from germline, CDR1 is MDHEN and CDR2 is SYDVKM. After removal of 6 bases from V and 3 bases from J, the junction contained 7 bases not matched to a gene. The CDR3 nucleotides read TGTGCCAGCAGCTATTTGGGACAGGACTACGAGCAGTACTTC. Its protein is CASSYLGQDYEQYF.

This chain uses TRBV19 with TRBJ1-2; TRBD1 is a possible D gene (6 bases). This CDR3 comprises 16 residues. Germline V CDR1 and CDR2: LNHDA, SQIVND (reference sequence). V was pared by 8 bases and J by 2 bases, with 21 bases between. CDR3 sequence (DNA): TGTGCCAGTCGGTCGGCCAGGGACAAACCCAACTATGGCTACACCTTC. Translation gives CASRSARDKPNYGYTF.

The gene calls are TRBV18 and TRBJ2-7; TRBD2 aligns across 13 bases. In germline, CDR1 is KGHSH, CDR2 LQKENI. The CDR3 length is 15 residues. The J segment lost 7 bases and the V segment lost 3 bases, leaving 6 bases of the junction unmatched. CDR3 in amino acids: CASSPGLAGAGEQYF. CDR3 in DNA: TGTGCCAGCTCACCCGGACTAGCGGGAGCGGGGGAGCAGTACTTC.

The J gene is TRBJ2-7, the V gene TRBV7-2; tentatively, D is TRBD1 (5 bases). From germline, CDR1 is SGHTA and CDR2 FQGNSA. The ends were cut back, 5 bases at V and 5 bases at J, with 13 bases in the middle. The CDR3 has 13 amino acids. As DNA, the CDR3 is TGTGCCAGCAGCCAGGGATGGTTGAACGAGCAGTACTTC. It yields the protein CASSQGWLNEQYF.

This rearrangement joins TRBV18 to TRBJ2-5; weak D call: TRBD2 (5 bases). V was cut by 4 bases and J by 5 bases, with 20 bases left in between. The CDR3 contains 16 residues. Germline V CDR1 and CDR2: KGHSH, LQKENI. For the CDR3, the DNA is TGTGCCAGCTCACTCTCTTCGGGGATTGGGCAGGAGACCCAGTACTTC. Protein product: CASSLSSGIGQETQYF.

The gene calls are TRBV11-2 and TRBJ1-3; TRBD1 matches at 9 bases. CDR3 length: 17 amino acids. The V gene's germline CDR1 is SGHAT and CDR2 FQNNGV. Trimming took 0 bases from V and 5 from J; bases not matched to a gene: 8. DNA for the CDR3: TGTGCCAGCAGCTTAGATCGGACAGGGGTATTTAGAAACACCATATATTTT. Encoded protein: CASSLDRTGVFRNTIYF.

This sequence joins TRBV27 and TRBJ2-2, with TRBD2 as a possible D gene (7 bases). This CDR3 comprises 16 residues. The V and J ends lost 1 base and 4 bases respectively, with 13 bases between them. Germline V gene data show CDR1 as MNHEY and CDR2 as SMNVEV (reference sequence). The CDR3 reads CASSLLRGLGTGELFF. As DNA, the CDR3 is TGTGCCAGCAGTTTATTGCGGGGGCTCGGCACCGGGGAGCTGTTTTTT.

The CDR3, as DNA: TGTGCCAGCAGCTTTGCGCTACAGGGGGGGGATGATGGCTACACCTTC. It codes for CASSFALQGGDDGYTF. This chain uses TRBV13 with TRBJ1-2; 8 bases map to TRBD1. The ends lost 3 bases at V and 6 bases at J; junction bases unmatched: 12. The CDR3 sequence is 16 residues long. Per the germline V gene, CDR1 is PRHDT and CDR2 is FYEKMQ (reference sequence).

V and J are TRBV5-6 and TRBJ1-1, with TRBD1 as a possible D gene (6 bases). V was pared by 0 bases and J by 5 bases, with 17 bases between. Germline lookup yields CDR1 SGHDT and CDR2 YYEEEE. This CDR3 region has 16 residues. In DNA, the CDR3 is TGTGCCAGCAGCTTGGCCGGGGGGGCCCCCGGGACTGAAGCTTTCTTT. Translation: CASSLAGGAPGTEAFF.

V gene TRBV29-1 combines with J gene TRBJ2-3; TRBD2 agrees at 11 bases. Germline lookup yields CDR1 SQVTM and CDR2 ANQGSEA. V lost 7 bases and J lost 1; bases outside the gene matches: 7. This CDR3 is 15 amino acids long. In nucleotides, the CDR3 is TGCAGCGCTTCCACTAGCGGGAGTCGCACAGATACGCAGTATTTT. Residues: CSASTSGSRTDTQYF.

This clone came up once. This chain uses TRBV29-1 with TRBJ2-2, with D possibly being TRBD2 (6 bases). CDR1 SQVTM and CDR2 ANQGSEA come from the germline V gene. This CDR3 spans 14 amino acids. Trimming cost V 0 bases and J 5 bases, with 10 bases left between them. The chain's CDR3 is CSVEDGGRTGELFF. The DNA for the CDR3 is TGCAGCGTTGAAGATGGAGGGAGAACCGGGGAGCTGTTTTTT.

The chain combines TRBV28 with TRBJ1-1; D gene ambiguous. The length of the CDR3 is 14 residues. Germline lookup yields CDR1 MDHEN and CDR2 SYDVKM. V shed 3 bases and J shed 7 bases, with 15 bases lying between them. CDR3 DNA: TGTGCCAGCAGTTTTGAATCAGCGAGCGGTGAAGCTTTCTTT. Protein: CASSFESASGEAFF. The variable domain in full, completed from reference TRBV28 and TRBJ1-1, reads DVKVTQSSRYLVKRTGEKVFLECVQDMDHENMFWYRQDPGLGLRLIYFSYDVKMKEKGDIPEGYSVSREKKERFSLILESASTNQTSMYLCASSFESASGEAFFGQGTRLTVV.

V usage is TRBV6-5 and J usage is TRBJ1-1; TRBD1 matches 10 bases. V was clipped by 6 bases and J by 8 bases; unmatched bases: 6. The germline V gene encodes CDR1 MNHEY and CDR2 SVGAGI. The CDR3 totals 13 residues. The CDR3 here is CASRRGQGVEAFF. CDR3 sequence (DNA): TGTGCCAGCAGACGCGGACAGGGGGTCGAAGCTTTCTTT.

The chain couples TRBV6-6 to TRBJ2-5, with TRBD2 identical over 8 bases. Per the germline V gene, CDR1 is MNHNY and CDR2 is SVGAGI (reference sequence). Losses at the gene ends were 2 bases for V and 5 bases for J; bases not matched to a gene: 7. This CDR3 comprises 15 residues. The CDR3, as DNA: TGTGCCAGCAGTTACACCCCGGGACTAGAGGAGACCCAGTACTTC. The encoded protein is CASSYTPGLEETQYF.

The genes are TRBV29-1 and TRBJ1-2; 9 positions agree with TRBD1. Germline trimming cut 5 bases from V and 3 bases from J; bases unmatched to any gene: 7. CDR3 length: 14 residues. Germline V gene sequence: CDR1 SQVTM, CDR2 ANQGSEA. The CDR3 region has the DNA TGCAGCGTTCGGGACAGGGCCCGAGACTATGGCTACACCTTC. It codes for CSVRDRARDYGYTF.

The chain uses TRBV5-1 and TRBJ1-2, with TRBD1 matching 10 bases. This CDR3 has 15 amino acids. The V and J ends lost 4 bases and 3 bases, in that order; junction bases with no gene match: 6. Germline V gene sequence: CDR1 SGHRS, CDR2 YFSETQ. The CDR3 sequence is CASSPGQGIYYGYTF. The CDR3 coding sequence is TGCGCCAGCAGCCCGGGACAGGGGATATACTATGGCTACACCTTC.

This chain joins TRBV7-2 and TRBJ2-3, with 7 bases aligning to TRBD2. The ends lost 4 bases at V and 0 bases at J; junction bases unmatched: 4. This CDR3 has 15 residues. CDR1 and CDR2 from the germline V gene are SGHTA and FQGNSA. The CDR3 nucleotides read TGTGCCAGCAGCTCTAGCGGTTATAGCACAGATACGCAGTATTTT. It encodes CASSSSGYSTDTQYF.

The gene calls are TRBV18 and TRBJ2-7, with a possible D match to TRBD1 (5 bases). Germline V gives CDR1 KGHSH, CDR2 LQKENI. Trimming cost V 2 bases and J 3 bases, with 5 bases left between them. The CDR3 extends over 12 amino acids. In DNA form, the CDR3 reads TGTGCCAGCTCACCAGACAGCTACGAGCAGTACTTC. Amino acid sequence: CASSPDSYEQYF.

V gene TRBV4-1 combines with J gene TRBJ1-3; TRBD1 matches at 8 bases. V lost 8 bases and J lost 5; bases outside the gene matches: 14. The length of the CDR3 is 16 residues. The germline gives CDR1 MGHRA, CDR2 YSYEKL. DNA of the CDR3: TGCGCCAGCGGACAAGAAATGACAGGGGACAGAAACACCATATATTTT. As protein: CASGQEMTGDRNTIYF.

This chain links TRBV11-1 with TRBJ2-7; unclear D gene. Looked up from germline, CDR1 is SGHAT and CDR2 is FQDESV (reference sequence). The V and J ends lost 3 bases and 1 base respectively, with 7 bases between them. CDR3 length: 13 residues. CDR3: CASSLSTSYEQYF. The CDR3 DNA is TGTGCCAGCAGCTTGAGTACTTCCTACGAGCAGTACTTC.

The chain employs TRBV7-2 and TRBJ2-5; no definite D call. There are 11 residues in the CDR3. V was clipped by 6 bases and J by 7 bases, with 9 bases between them. Germline loops: CDR1 SGHTA, CDR2 FQGNSA. The CDR3 bases are TGTGCCAGCAGACTTACCTGGACCCAGTACTTC. As protein: CASRLTWTQYF.

The rearrangement joins TRBV7-2 to TRBJ1-1, with D possibly TRBD1 on 5 matching bases. This CDR3 comprises 14 residues. The V end lost 0 bases, the J end lost 4 bases, and 9 bases lay between the germline ends. In germline, CDR1 is SGHTA, CDR2 FQGNSA. DNA of the CDR3: TGTGCCAGCAGCTTAGCAGGGGATGGCACTGAAGCTTTCTTT. Its translation: CASSLAGDGTEAFF.

The V gene is TRBV28, the J gene TRBJ1-1, with 7 bases that match TRBD1. V trimming: 6 bases; J trimming: 7 bases; junction bases outside the gene matches: 14. The CDR3 consists of 15 residues. The V gene's germline CDR1 is MDHEN and CDR2 SYDVKM. DNA for the CDR3: TGTGCCAGCAGCCCCCGACAGGGTAGAACAGGTGAAGCTTTCTTT. Translated, it gives CASSPRQGRTGEAFF.

The chain employs TRBV5-8 and TRBJ2-7; 9 bases are a match to TRBD1. The CDR3 extends over 14 amino acids. The germline V gene encodes CDR1 SGHTS and CDR2 YDEGEE. Trimming removed 4 bases from V and 3 bases from J; junction bases left unmatched: 5. The CDR3 here is CASSGRQGGYEQYF. The DNA of the CDR3 is TGTGCCAGCAGCGGCAGACAGGGGGGCTACGAGCAGTACTTC.